The 5 T cell receptor beta chains below were found in one sample sequenced in a study of shared clonotypes between healthy human individuals (dated by TCRdb to 2019 to 2021). Libraries were prepared through the immunoSEQ multiplex PCR assay. TCRdb's version of the immuneACCESS table is confined to in-frame rearrangements and falls short of the full clone set. An unresolved V gene accounts for under half of the shortfall where checked; the remainder is of unknown origin. Counted in this sample were about 610,000 clones; approximately 97% of them appeared once. The ten largest clones capture 0.057% of the sample. Source material: naive CD4+ T cells sorted from blood. The cell subset or site label on this specimen signifies: CD45RA+ positively selected. All receptors come from a woman in her 30s in good health.

The chain links TRBV7-9 to TRBJ1-1; no clear D gene. V shed 5 bases and J shed 0 bases, with 10 bases lying between them. The CDR3 contains 14 residues. Germline V gives CDR1 SEHNR, CDR2 FQNEAQ (reference sequence). In DNA form, the CDR3 reads TGTGCCAGCAGCCCGTCGGGGATGAACACTGAAGCTTTCTTT. It codes for CASSPSGMNTEAFF.

V is TRBV5-4 and J is TRBJ2-3; TRBD2 is a possible D gene (5 bases). CDR3 length: 15 amino acids. CDR1 and CDR2 from the germline V gene are SGHNT and YYREEE (reference sequence). Between the trimmed V and J ends, which lost 0 bases and 4 bases, there was a span of 12 bases. Here the CDR3 reads CASSLGGSESDTQYF. The CDR3 DNA reads as TGTGCCAGCAGCTTGGGTGGTAGCGAGTCAGATACGCAGTATTTT.

The chain recombines TRBV9 with TRBJ2-7; weak D call: TRBD2 (5 bases). The germline V gene has CDR1 SGDLS and CDR2 YYNGEE. Deletions cut 0 bases from V and 2 bases from J, with 12 bases between. The CDR3 consists of 15 residues. The CDR3 sequence: CASSVDEGGPYEQYF. The DNA for the CDR3 is TGTGCCAGCAGCGTAGATGAGGGTGGGCCCTACGAGCAGTACTTC.

The genes are TRBV19 and TRBJ2-4; maybe TRBD1 (5 bases). Germline V gives CDR1 LNHDA, CDR2 SQIVND (reference sequence). CDR3 size: 16 residues. V gave up 4 bases and J gave up 0 bases, with 13 bases separating them. The CDR3 reads CASSNAGNLAKNIQYF. The CDR3 coding sequence is TGTGCCAGTAGTAACGCAGGGAATCTAGCCAAAAACATTCAGTACTTC.

Comments on this clone: Other DNA sequences of this sample code for an identical CDR3. The chain employs TRBV19 and TRBJ2-5; 14 nucleotides align to TRBD2. Germline lookup yields CDR1 LNHDA and CDR2 SQIVND (reference sequence). The length of the CDR3 is 15 residues. The trim removed 4 bases at V and 4 bases at J, leaving 2 bases unmatched. The CDR3 sequence: CASSTGLAGVETQYF. CDR3 nucleotide sequence: TGTGCCAGTAGTACGGGACTAGCGGGAGTAGAGACCCAGTACTTC.